Given below is one TCR beta chain in context. Its antigen is still unknown. This record comes from a study of cytomegalovirus exposure and HLA in healthy donors. General study findings and limits: Cytomegalovirus association was listed for around 180 TCR beta chains.

Losses at the gene ends were 4 bases for V and 4 bases for J; bases not matched to a gene: 9. Germline V CDR1 and CDR2: SGHRS, YFSETQ. The CDR3 loop spans 15 amino acids. Primers: 60 Vbeta forward and 13 Jbeta reverse. Method: immunoSEQ multiplex PCR; TCRdb's copy keeps in-frame clones and lacks some. The sample has approximately 110,000 clones; approximately 70% are singletons. Sequencing was performed on PBMCs. This receptor was identified in a man between 60 and 70 years old in good health and CMV-seropositive. The chain uses TRBV5-1 and TRBJ2-7; 9 nucleotides agree with TRBD1. The CDR3 nucleotides are TGCGCCAGCAGCCCTAGACAGGGGGGTATGTACGAGCAGTACTTC. Translating gives CASSPRQGGMYEQYF.